The clone carrying this TCR beta chain occurred many times. This sample was taken from a study of patients and donors after allogeneic stem cell transplantation. TCRdb called the RT-PCR reads again in MiXCR, with one record for every CDR3 protein. The sample records about 230,000 distinct CDR3 sequences, roughly 14% being singletons. Losses at the gene ends were 3 bases for V and 0 bases for J; bases not matched to a gene: 7. Germline values: CDR1 KGHDR, CDR2 SFDVKD. The length of the CDR3 is 18 residues. The chain links TRBV24-1 to TRBJ2-1; 10 bases match TRBD1. The TCR comes from a human donor who was either an allogeneic HSCT recipient or a stem cell or donor lymphocyte infusion donor (not recorded which). It is not recorded whose cells these are; they may come from a transplant donor. Material for sequencing was blood, either unsorted or a sorted T cell fraction (not recorded which). The CDR3 sequence is CATSDPPGQGSSYNEQFF. The CDR3 DNA is TGTGCCACCAGTGATCCCCCGGGACAGGGGTCCTCCTACAATGAGCAGTTCTTC.